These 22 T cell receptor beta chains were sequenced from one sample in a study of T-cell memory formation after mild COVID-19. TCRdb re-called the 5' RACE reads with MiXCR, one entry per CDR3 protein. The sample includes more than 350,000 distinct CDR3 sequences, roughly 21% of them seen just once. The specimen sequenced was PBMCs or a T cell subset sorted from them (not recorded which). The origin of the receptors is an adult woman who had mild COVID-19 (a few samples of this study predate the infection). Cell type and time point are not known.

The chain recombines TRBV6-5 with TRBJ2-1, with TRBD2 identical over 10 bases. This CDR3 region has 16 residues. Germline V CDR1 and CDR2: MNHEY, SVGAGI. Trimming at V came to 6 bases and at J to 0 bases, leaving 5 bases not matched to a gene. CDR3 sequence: CASSGLAVLSYNEQFF. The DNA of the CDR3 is TGTGCCAGCAGCGGACTAGCGGTTCTCTCCTACAATGAGCAGTTCTTC.

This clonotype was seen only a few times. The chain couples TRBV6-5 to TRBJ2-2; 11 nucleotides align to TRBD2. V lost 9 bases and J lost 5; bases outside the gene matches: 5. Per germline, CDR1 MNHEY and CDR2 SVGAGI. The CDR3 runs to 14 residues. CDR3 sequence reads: CASRASGGTGELFF. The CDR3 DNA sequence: TGTGCCAGTAGGGCTAGCGGGGGGACCGGGGAGCTGTTTTTT.

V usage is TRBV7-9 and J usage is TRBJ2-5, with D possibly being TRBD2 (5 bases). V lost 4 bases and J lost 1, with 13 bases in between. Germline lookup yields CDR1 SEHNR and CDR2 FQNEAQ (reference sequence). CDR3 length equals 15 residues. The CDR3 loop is CASSSTWRSQETQYF. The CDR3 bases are TGTGCCAGCAGCTCAACGTGGAGGTCCCAAGAGACCCAGTACTTC.

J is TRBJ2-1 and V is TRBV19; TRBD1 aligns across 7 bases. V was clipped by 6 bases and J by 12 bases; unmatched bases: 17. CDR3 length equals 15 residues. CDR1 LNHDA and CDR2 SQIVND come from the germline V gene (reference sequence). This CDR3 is CASSRTGTAVEGQFF. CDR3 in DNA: TGTGCCAGTAGCCGAACCGGGACAGCGGTCGAGGGGCAGTTCTTC.

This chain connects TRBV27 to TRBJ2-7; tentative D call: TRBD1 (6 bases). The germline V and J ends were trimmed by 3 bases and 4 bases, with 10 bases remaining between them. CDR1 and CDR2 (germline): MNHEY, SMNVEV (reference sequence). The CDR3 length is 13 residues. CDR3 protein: CASSFRGRYEQYF. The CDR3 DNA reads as TGTGCCAGCAGTTTCAGGGGACGGTACGAGCAGTACTTC.

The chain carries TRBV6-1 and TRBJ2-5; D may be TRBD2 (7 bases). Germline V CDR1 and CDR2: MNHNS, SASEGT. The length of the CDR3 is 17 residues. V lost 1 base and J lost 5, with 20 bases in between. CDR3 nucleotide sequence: TGTGCCAGCAGTGAAGTAGAACTAGCGCCTAGGGGGGAGACCCAGTACTTC. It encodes CASSEVELAPRGETQYF.

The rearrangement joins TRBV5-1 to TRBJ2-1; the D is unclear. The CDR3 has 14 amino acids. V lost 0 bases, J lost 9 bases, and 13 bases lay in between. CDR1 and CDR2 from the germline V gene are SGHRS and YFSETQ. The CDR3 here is CASSLEQQLGEQFF. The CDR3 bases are TGCGCCAGCAGCTTGGAACAGCAGTTGGGTGAGCAGTTCTTC.

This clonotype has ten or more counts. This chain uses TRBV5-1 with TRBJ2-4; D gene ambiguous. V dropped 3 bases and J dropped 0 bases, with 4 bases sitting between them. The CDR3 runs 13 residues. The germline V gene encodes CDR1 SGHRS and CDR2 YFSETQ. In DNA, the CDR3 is TGCGCCAGCAGCTCGACAGCCAAAAACATTCAGTACTTC. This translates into CASSSTAKNIQYF.

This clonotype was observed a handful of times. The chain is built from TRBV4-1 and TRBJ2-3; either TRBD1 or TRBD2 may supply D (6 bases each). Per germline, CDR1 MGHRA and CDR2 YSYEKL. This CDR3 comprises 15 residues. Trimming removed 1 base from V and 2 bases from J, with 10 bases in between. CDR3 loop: CASSQGRGVTDTQYF. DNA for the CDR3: TGCGCCAGCAGCCAAGGGAGGGGGGTCACAGATACGCAGTATTTT.

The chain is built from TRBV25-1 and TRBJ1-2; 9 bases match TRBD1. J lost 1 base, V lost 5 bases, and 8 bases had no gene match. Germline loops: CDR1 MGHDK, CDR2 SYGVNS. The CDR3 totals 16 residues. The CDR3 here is CASSQLGQGVNYGYTF. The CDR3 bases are TGTGCCAGCAGTCAACTGGGACAGGGTGTTAACTATGGCTACACCTTC.

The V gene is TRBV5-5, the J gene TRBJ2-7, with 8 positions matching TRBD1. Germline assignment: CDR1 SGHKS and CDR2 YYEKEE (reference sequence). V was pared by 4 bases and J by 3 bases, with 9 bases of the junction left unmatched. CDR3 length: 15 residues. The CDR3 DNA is TGTGCCAGCAGCGTGGGACAGGCCACCCTCTACGAGCAGTACTTC. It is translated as CASSVGQATLYEQYF.

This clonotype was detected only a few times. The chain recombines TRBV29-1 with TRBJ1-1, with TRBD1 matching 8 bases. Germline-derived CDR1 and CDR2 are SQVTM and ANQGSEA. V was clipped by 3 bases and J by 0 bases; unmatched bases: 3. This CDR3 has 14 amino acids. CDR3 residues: CSVDRTGLNTEAFF. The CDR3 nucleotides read TGCAGCGTTGACAGGACAGGGCTGAACACTGAAGCTTTCTTT.

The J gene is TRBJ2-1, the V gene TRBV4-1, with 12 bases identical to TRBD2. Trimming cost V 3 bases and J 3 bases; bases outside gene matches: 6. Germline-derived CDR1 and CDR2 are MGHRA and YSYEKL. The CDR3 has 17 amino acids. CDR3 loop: CASSHWTSGDVYNEQFF. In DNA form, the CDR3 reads TGCGCCAGCAGCCATTGGACTAGCGGGGATGTCTACAATGAGCAGTTCTTC.

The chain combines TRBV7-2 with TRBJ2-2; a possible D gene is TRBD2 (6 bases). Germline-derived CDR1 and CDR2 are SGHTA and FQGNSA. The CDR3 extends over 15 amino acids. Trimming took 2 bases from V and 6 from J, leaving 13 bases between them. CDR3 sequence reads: CASSLSGVVSGELFF. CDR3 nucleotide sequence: TGTGCCAGCAGCTTATCGGGGGTGGTGTCCGGGGAGCTGTTTTTT.

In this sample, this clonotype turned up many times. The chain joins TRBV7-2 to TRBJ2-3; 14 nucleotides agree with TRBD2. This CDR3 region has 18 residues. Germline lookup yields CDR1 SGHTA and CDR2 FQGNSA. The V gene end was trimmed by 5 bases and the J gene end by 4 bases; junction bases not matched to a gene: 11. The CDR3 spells CASSPIGTSGRVPDTQYF. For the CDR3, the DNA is TGTGCCAGCAGCCCTATAGGGACTAGCGGGAGAGTCCCAGATACGCAGTATTTT. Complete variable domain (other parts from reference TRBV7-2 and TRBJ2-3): GAGVSQSPSNKVTEKGKDVELRCDPISGHTALYWYRQSLGQGLEFLIYFQGNSAPDKSGLPSDRFSAERTGGSVSTLTIQRTQQEDSAVYLCASSPIGTSGRVPDTQYFGPGTRLTVL.

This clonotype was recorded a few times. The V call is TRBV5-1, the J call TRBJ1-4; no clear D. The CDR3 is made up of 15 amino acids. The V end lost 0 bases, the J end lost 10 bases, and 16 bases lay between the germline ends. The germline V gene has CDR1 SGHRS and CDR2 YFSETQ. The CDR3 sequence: CASSLAGATLGKLFF. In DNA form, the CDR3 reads TGCGCCAGCAGCTTGGCCGGTGCTACCCTTGGAAAACTGTTTTTT.

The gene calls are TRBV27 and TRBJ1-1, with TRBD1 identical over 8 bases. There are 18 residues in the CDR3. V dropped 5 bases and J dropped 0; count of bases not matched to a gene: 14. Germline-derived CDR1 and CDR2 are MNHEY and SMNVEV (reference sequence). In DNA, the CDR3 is TGTGCCAGCAGTGCCACAGGGGGTAGTCTAATCATGAACACTGAAGCTTTCTTT. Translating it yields CASSATGGSLIMNTEAFF.

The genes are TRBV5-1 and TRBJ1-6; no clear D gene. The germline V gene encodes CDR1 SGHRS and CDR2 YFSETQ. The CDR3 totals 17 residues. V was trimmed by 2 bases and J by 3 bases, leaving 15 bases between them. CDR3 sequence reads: CASSLYGPSFYNSPLHF. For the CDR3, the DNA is TGCGCCAGCAGCTTATACGGCCCGAGCTTCTATAATTCACCCCTCCACTTT.

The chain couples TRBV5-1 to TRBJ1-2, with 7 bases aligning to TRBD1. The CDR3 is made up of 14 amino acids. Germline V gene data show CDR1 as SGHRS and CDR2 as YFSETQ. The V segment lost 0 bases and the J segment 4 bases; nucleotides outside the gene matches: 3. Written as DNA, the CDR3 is TGCGCCAGCAGCTTGGTTCAGGGGGTCTATGGCTACACCTTC. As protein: CASSLVQGVYGYTF.

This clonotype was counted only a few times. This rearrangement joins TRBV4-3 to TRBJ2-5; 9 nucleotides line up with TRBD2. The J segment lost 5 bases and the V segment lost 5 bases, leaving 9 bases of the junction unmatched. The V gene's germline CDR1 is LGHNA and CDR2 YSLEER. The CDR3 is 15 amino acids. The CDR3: CASSSVAGAGETQYF. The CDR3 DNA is TGCGCCAGCAGCTCCGTAGCGGGAGCTGGGGAGACCCAGTACTTC.

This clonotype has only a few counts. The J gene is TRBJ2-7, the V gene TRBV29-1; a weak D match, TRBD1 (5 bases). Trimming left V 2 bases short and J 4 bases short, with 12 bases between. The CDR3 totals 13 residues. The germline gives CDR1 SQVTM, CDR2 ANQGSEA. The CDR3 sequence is CSVESATAYEQYF. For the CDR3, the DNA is TGCAGCGTTGAATCCGCGACAGCATACGAGCAGTACTTC.

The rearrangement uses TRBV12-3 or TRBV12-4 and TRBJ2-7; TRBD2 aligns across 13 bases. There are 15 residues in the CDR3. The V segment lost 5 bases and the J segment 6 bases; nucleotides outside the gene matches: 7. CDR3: CASSPGLAGVSEQYF. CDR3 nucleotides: TGTGCCAGCAGTCCCGGACTAGCGGGAGTCTCCGAGCAGTACTTC.